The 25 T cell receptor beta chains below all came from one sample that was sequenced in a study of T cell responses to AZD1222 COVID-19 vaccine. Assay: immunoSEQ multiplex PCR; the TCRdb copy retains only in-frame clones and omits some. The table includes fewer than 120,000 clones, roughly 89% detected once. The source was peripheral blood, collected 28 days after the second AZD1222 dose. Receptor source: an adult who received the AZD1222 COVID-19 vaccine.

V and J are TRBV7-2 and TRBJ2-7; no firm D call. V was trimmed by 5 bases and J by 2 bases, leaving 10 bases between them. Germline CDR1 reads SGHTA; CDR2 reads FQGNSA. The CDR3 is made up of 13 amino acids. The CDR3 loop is CASSLTSPYEQYF. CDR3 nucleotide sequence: TGTGCCAGCAGCCTAACGTCCCCCTACGAGCAGTACTTC. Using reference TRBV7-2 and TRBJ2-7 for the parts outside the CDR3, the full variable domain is GAGVSQSPSNKVTEKGKDVELRCDPISGHTALYWYRQSLGQGLEFLIYFQGNSAPDKSGLPSDRFSAERTGGSVSTLTIQRTQQEDSAVYLCASSLTSPYEQYFGPGTRLTVT.

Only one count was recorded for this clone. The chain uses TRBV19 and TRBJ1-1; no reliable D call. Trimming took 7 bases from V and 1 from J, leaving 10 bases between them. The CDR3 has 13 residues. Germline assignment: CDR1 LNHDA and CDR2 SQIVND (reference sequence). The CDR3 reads CASMRRQNTEAFF. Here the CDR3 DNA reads TGTGCCAGTATGAGGCGGCAGAACACTGAAGCTTTCTTT.

Written as DNA, the CDR3 is TGTGCCAGCTCACAGCCGAACACTGAAGCTTTCTTT. Its protein is CASSQPNTEAFF. This chain uses TRBV18 with TRBJ1-1; no clear D gene. Germline V lookup: CDR1 KGHSH, CDR2 LQKENI. The CDR3 consists of 12 residues. V was pared by 4 bases and J by 1 base, with 4 bases between.

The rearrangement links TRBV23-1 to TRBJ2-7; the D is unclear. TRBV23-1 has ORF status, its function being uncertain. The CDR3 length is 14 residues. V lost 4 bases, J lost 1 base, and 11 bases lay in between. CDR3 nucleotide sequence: TGCGCCAGCAGTCTTTTGAGGTTTTCCTACGAGCAGTACTTC. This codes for CASSLLRFSYEQYF.

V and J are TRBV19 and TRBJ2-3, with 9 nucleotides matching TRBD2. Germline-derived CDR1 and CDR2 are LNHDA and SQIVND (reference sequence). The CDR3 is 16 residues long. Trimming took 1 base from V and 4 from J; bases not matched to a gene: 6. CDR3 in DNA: TGTGCCAGTAGTATAGGGCGGGGGGGCCAGGCAGATACGCAGTATTTT. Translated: CASSIGRGGQADTQYF.

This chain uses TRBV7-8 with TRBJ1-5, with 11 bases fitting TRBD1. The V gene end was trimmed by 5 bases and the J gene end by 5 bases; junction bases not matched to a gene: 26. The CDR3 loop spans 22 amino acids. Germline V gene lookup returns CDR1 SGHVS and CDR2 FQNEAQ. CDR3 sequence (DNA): TGTGCCAGCAGCCCGACGGGACAGGGGGGAAACGGGGCCTGGATTTTGTATCAGCCCCAGCATTTT. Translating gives CASSPTGQGGNGAWILYQPQHF.

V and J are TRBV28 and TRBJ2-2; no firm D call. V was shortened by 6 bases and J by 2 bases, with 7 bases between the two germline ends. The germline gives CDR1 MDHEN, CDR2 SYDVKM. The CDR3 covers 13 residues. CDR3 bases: TGTGCCAGCAGGCCGACTAACACCGGGGAGCTGTTTTTT. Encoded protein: CASRPTNTGELFF.

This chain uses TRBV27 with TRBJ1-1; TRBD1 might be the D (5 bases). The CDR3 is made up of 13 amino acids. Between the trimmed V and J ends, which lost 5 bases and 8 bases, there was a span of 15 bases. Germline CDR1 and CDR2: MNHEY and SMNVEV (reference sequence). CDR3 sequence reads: CASSPTGRSEAFF. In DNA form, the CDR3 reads TGTGCCAGCAGTCCCACAGGTAGGAGCGAAGCTTTCTTT.

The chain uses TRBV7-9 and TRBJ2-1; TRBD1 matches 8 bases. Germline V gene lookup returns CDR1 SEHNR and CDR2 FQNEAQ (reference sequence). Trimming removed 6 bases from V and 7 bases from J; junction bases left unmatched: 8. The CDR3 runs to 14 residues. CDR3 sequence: CASSHFRQGNEQFF. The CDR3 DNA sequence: TGTGCCAGCAGTCATTTCAGACAGGGGAATGAGCAGTTCTTC.

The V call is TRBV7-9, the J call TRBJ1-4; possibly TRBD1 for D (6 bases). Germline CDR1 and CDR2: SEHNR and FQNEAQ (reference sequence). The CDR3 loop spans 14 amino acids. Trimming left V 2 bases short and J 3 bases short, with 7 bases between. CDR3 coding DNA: TGTGCCAGCAGCTTAAGGGGGGCTAATGAAAAACTGTTTTTT. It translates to CASSLRGANEKLFF.

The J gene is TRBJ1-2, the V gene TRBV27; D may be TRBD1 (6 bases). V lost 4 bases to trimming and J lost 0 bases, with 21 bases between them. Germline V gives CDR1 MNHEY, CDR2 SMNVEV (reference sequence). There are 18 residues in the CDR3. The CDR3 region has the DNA TGTGCCAGCAGTTCTATTTGGGGGGCGCATGGAGCTAACTATGGCTACACCTTC. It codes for CASSSIWGAHGANYGYTF.

CDR3: CASSTSGLAGDLGGDTQYF. As DNA, the CDR3 is TGTGCCAGCAGCACCTCGGGACTAGCGGGAGATTTAGGTGGGGATACGCAGTATTTT. The rearrangement uses TRBV3-1 (or the pseudogene TRBV3-2) and TRBJ2-3, with 14 bases lining up with TRBD2. J was trimmed by 6 bases and V by 5 bases; bases with no gene match: 16. The germline V gene has CDR1 LGHDT and CDR2 YNNKEL (reference sequence). CDR3 length: 19 amino acids.

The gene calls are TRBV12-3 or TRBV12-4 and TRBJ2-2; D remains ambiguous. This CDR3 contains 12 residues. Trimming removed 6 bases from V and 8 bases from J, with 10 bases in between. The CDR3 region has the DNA TGTGCCAGCAGCCCCGACCTGGGGGAGCTGTTTTTT. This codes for CASSPDLGELFF.

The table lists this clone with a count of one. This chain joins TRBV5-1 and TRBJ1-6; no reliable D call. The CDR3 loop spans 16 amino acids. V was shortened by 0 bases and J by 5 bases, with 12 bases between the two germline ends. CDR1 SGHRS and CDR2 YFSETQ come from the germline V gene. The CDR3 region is CASSLEAQAHNSPLHF. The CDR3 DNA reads TGCGCCAGCAGCTTGGAGGCGCAGGCTCATAATTCACCCCTCCACTTT.

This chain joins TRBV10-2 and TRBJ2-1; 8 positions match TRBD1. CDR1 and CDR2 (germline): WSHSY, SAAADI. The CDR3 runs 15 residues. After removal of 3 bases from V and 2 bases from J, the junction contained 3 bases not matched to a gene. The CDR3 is CASSDTGGPYNEQFF. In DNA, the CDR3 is TGCGCCAGCAGTGATACAGGGGGTCCCTACAATGAGCAGTTCTTC.

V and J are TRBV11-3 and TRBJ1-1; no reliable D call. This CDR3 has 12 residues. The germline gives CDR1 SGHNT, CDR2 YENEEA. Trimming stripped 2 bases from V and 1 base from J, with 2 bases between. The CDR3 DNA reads TGTGCCAGCAGCTTAAAGAACACTGAAGCTTTCTTT. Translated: CASSLKNTEAFF. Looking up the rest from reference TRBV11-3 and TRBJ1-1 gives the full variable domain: EAGVVQSPRYKIIEKKQPVAFWCNPISGHNTLYWYLQNLGQGPELLIRYENEEAVDDSQLPKDRFSAERLKGVDSTLKIQPAELGDSAVYLCASSLKNTEAFFGQGTRLTVV.

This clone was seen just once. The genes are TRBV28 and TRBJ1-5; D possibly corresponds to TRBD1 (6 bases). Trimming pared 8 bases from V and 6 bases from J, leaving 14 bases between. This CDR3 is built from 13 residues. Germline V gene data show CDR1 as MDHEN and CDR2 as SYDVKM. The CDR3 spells CASGQGQSQPQHF. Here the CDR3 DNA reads TGTGCCAGCGGCCAGGGGCAAAGTCAGCCCCAGCATTTT.

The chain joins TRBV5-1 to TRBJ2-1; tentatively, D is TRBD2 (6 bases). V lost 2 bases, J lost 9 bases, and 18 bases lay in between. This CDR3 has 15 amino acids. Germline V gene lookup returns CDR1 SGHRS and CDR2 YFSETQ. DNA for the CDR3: TGCGCCAGCAGCTTACCACCGGGACTCCCTCGTGAGCAGTTCTTC. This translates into CASSLPPGLPREQFF. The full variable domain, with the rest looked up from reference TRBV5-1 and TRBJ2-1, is KAGVTQTPRYLIKTRGQQVTLSCSPISGHRSVSWYQQTPGQGLQFLFEYFSETQRNKGNFPGRFSGRQFSNSRSEMNVSTLELGDSALYLCASSLPPGLPREQFFGPGTRLTVL.

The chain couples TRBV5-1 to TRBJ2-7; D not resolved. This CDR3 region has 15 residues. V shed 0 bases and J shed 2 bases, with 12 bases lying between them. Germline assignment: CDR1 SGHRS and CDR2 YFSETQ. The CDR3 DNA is TGCGCCAGCAGCTTGGGCGGTGGACCCCCCTACGAGCAGTACTTC. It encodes CASSLGGGPPYEQYF.

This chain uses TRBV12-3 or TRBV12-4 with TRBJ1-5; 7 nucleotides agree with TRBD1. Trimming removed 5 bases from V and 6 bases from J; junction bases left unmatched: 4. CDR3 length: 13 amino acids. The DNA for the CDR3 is TGTGCCAGCAGTCCACAGGGGTCTCAGCCCCAGCATTTT. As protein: CASSPQGSQPQHF.

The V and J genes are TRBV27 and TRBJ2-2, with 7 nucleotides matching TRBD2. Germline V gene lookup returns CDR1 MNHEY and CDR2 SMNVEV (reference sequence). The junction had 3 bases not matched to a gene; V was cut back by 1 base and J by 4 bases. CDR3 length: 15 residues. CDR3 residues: CASSLWGRATGELFF. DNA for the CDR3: TGTGCCAGCAGTTTATGGGGGAGGGCCACCGGGGAGCTGTTTTTT.

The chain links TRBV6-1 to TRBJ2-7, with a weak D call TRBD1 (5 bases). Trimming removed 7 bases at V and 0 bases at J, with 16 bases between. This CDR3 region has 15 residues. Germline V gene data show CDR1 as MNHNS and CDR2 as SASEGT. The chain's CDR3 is CASMPGHLSSYEQYF. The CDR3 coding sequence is TGTGCCAGCATGCCTGGACATTTGAGCTCCTACGAGCAGTACTTC.

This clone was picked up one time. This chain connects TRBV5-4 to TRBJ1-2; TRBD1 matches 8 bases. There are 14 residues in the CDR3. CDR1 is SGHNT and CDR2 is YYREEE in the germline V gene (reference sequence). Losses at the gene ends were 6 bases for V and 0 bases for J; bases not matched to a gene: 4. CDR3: CASTTGGANYGYTF. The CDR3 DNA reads TGTGCCAGCACCACAGGGGGAGCTAACTATGGCTACACCTTC.

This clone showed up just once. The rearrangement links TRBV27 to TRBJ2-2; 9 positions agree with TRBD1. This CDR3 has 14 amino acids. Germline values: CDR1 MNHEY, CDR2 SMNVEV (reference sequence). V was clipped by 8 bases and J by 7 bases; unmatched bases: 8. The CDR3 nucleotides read TGTGCCAGCGGTTCACAGGGGGCGGTCGGGGAGCTGTTTTTT. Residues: CASGSQGAVGELFF.

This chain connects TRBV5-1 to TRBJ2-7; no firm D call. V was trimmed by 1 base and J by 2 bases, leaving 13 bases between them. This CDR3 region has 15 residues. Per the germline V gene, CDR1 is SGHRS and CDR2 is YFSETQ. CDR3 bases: TGCGCCAGCAGCTTGCGGGCCAACCTTGCCTACGAGCAGTACTTC. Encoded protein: CASSLRANLAYEQYF.